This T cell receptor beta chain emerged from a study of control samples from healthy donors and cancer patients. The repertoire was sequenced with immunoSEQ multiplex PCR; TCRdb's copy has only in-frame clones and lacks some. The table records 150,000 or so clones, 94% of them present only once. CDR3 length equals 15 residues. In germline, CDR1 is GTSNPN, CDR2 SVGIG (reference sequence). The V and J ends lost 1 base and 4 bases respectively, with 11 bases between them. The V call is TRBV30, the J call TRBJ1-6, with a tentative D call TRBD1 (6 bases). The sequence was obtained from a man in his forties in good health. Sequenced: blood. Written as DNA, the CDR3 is TGTGCCTGGAGTGGGATGGACAGATATAATTCACCCCTCCACTTT. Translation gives CAWSGMDRYNSPLHF.